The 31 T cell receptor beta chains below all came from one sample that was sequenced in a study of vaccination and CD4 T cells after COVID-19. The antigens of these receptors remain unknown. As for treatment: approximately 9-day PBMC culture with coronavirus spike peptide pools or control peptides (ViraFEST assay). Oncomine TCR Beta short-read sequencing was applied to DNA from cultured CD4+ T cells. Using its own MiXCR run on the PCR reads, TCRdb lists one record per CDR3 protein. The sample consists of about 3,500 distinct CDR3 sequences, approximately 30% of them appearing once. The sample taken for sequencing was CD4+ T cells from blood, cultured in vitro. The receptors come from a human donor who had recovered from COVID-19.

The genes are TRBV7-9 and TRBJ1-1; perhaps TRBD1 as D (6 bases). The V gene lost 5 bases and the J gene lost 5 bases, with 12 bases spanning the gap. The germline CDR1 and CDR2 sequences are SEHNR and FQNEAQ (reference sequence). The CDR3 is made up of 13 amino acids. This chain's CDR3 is CASSLEGVTEAFF. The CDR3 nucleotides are TGTGCCAGCAGCCTCGAGGGGGTGACTGAAGCTTTCTTT.

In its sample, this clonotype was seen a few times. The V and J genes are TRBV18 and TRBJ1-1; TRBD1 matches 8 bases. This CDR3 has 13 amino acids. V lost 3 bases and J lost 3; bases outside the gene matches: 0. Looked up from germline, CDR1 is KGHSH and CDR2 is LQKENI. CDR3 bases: TGTGCCAGCTCACCGGGACAGGACACTGAAGCTTTCTTT. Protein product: CASSPGQDTEAFF.

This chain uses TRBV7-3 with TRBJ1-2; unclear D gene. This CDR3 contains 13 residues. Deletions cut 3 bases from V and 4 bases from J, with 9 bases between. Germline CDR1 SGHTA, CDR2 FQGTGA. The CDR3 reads CASSFGQSYGYTF. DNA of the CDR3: TGTGCCAGCAGCTTTGGCCAGAGCTATGGCTACACCTTC.

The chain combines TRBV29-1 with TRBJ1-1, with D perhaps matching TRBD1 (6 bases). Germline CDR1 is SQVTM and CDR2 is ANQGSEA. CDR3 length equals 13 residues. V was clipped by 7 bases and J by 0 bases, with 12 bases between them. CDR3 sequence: CSAYRDMNTEAFF. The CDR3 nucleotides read TGCAGCGCCTACAGGGATATGAACACTGAAGCTTTCTTT.

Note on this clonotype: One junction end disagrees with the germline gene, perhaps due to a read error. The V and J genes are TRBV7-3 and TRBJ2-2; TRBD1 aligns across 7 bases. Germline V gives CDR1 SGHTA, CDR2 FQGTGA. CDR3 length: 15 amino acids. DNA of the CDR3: TGTGCCAGCAGCTCACAGACAGGGCTCACCTGGGAGCTGTTTTTT. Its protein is CASSSQTGLTWELFF.

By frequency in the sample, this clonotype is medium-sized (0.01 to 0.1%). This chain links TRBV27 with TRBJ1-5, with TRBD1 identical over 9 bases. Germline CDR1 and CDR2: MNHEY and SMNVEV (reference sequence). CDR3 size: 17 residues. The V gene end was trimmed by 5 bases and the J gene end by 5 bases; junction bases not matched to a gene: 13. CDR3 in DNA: TGTGCCAGCAGTCCGGCCTCCGCACAGGGGGCCTATCAGCCCCAGCATTTT. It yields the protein CASSPASAQGAYQPQHF.

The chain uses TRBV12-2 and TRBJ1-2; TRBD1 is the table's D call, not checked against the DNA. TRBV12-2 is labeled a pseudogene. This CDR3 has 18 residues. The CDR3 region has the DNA TGTGCAAGTCGCTTAAGCGCGACAAGGGGGCGGATGTTCTATGGCTACACCTTC. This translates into CASRLSATRGRMFYGYTF.

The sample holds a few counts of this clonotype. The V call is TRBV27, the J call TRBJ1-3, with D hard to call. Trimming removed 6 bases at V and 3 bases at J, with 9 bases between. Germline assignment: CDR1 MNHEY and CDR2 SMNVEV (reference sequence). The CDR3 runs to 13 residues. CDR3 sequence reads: CASSKSLGNTIYF. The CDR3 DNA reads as TGTGCCAGCAGCAAAAGCCTTGGAAACACCATATATTTT.

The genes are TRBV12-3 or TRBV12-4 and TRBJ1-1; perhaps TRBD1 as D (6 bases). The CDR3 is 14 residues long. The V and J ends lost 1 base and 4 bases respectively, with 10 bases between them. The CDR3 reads CASSLVRRGTEAFF. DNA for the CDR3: TGTGCCAGCAGTTTAGTCCGCAGGGGCACTGAAGCTTTCTTT.

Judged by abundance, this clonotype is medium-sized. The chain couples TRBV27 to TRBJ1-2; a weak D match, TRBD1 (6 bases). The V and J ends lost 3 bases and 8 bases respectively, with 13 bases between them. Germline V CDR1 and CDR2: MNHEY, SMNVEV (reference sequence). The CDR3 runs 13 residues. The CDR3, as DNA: TGTGCCAGCAGTTTGAGGGGGGCGCAGGGCTACACCTTC. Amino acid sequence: CASSLRGAQGYTF.

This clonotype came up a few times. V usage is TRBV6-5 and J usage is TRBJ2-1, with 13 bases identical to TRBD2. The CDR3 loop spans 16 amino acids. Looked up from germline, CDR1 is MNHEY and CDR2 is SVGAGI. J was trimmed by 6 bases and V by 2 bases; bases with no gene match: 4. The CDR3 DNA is TGTGCCAGCAGTTACGGGACTAGCGGGGCCCTCAATGAGCAGTTCTTC. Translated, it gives CASSYGTSGALNEQFF.

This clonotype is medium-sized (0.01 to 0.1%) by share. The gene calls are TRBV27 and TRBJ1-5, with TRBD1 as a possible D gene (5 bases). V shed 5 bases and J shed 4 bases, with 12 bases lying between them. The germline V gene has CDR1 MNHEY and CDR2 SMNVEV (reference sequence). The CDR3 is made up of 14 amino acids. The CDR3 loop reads CASSASGGNQPQHF. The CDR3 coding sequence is TGTGCCAGCAGTGCATCGGGGGGAAATCAGCCCCAGCATTTT.

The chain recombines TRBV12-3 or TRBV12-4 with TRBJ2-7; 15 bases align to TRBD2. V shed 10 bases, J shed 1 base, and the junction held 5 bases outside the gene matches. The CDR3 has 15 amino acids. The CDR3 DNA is TGTGCCACCGGACTAGCGGGGGGGAAATCCTACGAGCAGTACTTC. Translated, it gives CATGLAGGKSYEQYF.

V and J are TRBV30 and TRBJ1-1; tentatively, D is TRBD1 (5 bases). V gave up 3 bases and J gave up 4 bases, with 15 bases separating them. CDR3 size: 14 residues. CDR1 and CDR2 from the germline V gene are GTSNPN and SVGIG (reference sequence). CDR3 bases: TGTGCCTGGAGCCGGGACGGGGGTGGCACTGAAGCTTTCTTT. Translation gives CAWSRDGGGTEAFF.

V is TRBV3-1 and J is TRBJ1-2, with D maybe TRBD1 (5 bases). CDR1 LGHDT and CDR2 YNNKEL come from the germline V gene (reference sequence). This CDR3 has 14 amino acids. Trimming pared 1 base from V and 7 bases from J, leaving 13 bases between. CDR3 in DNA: TGTGCCAGCAGCCAAGTGGCGGGGGATAGTGGCTACACCTTC. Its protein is CASSQVAGDSGYTF.

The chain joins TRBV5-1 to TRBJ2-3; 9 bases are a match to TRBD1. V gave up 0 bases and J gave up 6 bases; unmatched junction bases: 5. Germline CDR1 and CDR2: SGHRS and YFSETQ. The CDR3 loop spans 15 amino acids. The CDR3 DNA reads TGCGCCAGCAGCTTGGGGGACAGGGCGCGGGATACGCAGTATTTT. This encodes CASSLGDRARDTQYF.

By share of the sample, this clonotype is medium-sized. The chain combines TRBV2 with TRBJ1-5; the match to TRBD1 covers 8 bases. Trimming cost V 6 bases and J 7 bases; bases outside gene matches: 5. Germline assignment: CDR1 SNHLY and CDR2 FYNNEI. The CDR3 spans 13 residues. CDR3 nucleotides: TGTGCCAGCAGGACCAGGACAGGGCAGCCCCAGCATTTT. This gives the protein CASRTRTGQPQHF.

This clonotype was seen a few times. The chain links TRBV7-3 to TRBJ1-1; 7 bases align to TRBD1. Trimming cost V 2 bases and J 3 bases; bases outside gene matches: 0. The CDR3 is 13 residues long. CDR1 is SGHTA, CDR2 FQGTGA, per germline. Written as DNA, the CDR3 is TGTGCCAGCAGCTTAGACAGGGACACTGAAGCTTTCTTT. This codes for CASSLDRDTEAFF.

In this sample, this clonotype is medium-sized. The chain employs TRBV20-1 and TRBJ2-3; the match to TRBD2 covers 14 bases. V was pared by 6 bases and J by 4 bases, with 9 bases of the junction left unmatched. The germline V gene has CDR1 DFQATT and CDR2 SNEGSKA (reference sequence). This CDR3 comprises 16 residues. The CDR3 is CSAPPMGLAGADTQYF. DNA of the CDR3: TGCAGTGCCCCTCCCATGGGACTAGCGGGAGCAGATACGCAGTATTTT.

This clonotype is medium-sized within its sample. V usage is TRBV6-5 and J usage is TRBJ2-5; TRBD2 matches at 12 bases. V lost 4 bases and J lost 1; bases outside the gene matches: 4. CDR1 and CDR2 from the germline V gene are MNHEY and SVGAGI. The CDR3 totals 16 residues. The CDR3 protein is CASSLLAGGPQETQYF. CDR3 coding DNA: TGTGCCAGCAGTTTACTAGCGGGGGGACCCCAAGAGACCCAGTACTTC.

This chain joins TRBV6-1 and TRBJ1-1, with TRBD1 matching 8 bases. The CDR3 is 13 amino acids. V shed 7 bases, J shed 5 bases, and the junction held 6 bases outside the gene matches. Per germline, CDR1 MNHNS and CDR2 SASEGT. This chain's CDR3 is CASIRTGLTEAFF. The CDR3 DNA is TGTGCCAGCATTCGGACAGGGCTTACTGAAGCTTTCTTT.

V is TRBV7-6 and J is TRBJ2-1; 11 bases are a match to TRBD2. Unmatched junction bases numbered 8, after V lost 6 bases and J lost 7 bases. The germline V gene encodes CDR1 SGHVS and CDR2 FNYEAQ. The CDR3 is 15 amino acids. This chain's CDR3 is CASSRIAGGPNEQFF. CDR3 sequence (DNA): TGTGCCAGCAGTCGTATAGCGGGGGGGCCAAATGAGCAGTTCTTC.

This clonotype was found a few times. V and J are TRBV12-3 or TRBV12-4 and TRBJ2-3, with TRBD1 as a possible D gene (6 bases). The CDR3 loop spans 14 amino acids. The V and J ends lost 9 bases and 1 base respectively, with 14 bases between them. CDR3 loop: CARKQGAGTDTQYF. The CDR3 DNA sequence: TGTGCCAGGAAACAGGGAGCCGGCACAGATACGCAGTATTTT.

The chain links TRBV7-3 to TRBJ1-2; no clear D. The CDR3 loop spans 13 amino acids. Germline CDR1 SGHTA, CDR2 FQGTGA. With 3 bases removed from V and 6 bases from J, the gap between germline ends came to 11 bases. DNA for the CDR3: TGTGCCAGCAGCTTTGGCGGGTACGATGGCTACACCTTC. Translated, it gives CASSFGGYDGYTF.

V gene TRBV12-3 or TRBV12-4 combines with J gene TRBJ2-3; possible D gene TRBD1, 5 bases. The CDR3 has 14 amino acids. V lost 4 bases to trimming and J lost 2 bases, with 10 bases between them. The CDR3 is CASSYRTVTDTQYF. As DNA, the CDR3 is TGTGCCAGCAGTTACAGGACCGTCACAGATACGCAGTATTTT.

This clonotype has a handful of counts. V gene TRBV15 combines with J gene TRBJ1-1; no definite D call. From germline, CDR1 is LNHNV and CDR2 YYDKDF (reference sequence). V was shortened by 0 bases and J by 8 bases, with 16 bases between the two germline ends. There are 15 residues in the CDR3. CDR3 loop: CATSRDLGSVSEAFF. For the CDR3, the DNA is TGTGCCACCAGCAGAGATCTAGGGTCAGTATCAGAAGCTTTCTTT.

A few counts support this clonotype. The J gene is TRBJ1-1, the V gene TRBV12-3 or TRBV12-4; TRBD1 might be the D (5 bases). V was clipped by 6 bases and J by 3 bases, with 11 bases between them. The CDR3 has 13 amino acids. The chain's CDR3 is CASSLRVDTEAFF. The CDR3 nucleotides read TGTGCCAGCAGCCTCAGGGTCGACACTGAAGCTTTCTTT.

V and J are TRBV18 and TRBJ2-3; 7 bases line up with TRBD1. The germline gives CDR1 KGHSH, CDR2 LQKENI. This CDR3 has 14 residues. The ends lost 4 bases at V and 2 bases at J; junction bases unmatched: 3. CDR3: CASSLGQLTDTQYF. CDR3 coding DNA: TGTGCCAGCTCACTGGGACAGCTCACAGATACGCAGTATTTT. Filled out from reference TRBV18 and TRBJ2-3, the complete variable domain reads NAGVMQNPRHLVRRRGQEARLRCSPMKGHSHVYWYRQLPEEGLKFMVYLQKENIIDESGMPKERFSAEFPKEGPSILRIQQVVRGDSAAYFCASSLGQLTDTQYFGPGTRLTVL.

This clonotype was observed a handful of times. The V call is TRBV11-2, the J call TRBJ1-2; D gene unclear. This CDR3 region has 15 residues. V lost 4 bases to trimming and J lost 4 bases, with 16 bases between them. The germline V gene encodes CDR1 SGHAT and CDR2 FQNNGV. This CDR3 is CASSSYLRVSYGYTF. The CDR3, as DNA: TGTGCCAGCAGCTCGTATCTCCGGGTCTCCTATGGCTACACCTTC.

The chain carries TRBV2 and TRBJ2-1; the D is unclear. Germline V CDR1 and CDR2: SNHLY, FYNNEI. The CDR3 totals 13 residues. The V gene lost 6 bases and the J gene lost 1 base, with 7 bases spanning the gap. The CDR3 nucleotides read TGTGCCAGCAGGGCGAGGTCCTACAATGAGCAGTTCTTC. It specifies CASRARSYNEQFF.

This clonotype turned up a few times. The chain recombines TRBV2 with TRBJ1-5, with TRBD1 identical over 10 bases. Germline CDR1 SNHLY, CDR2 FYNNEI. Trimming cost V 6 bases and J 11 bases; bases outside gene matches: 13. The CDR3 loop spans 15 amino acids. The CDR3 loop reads CASSVTGQGVETQHF. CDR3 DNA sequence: TGTGCCAGCAGCGTCACAGGACAGGGGGTAGAAACCCAGCATTTT. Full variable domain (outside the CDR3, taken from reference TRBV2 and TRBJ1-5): EPEVTQTPSHQVTQMGQEVILRCVPISNHLYFYWYRQILGQKVEFLVSFYNNEISEKSEIFDDQFSVERPDGSNFTLKIRSTKLEDSAMYFCASSVTGQGVETQHFGDGTRLSIL.